The sequence of this TCR beta chain was determined in a study of T cell changes during pregnancy in multiple sclerosis. Between the trimmed V and J ends, which lost 7 bases and 4 bases, there was a span of 14 bases. Germline CDR1 and CDR2: MNHEY and SMNVEV (reference sequence). The CDR3 loop spans 13 amino acids. Sequencing was performed with immunoSEQ multiplex PCR; in TCRdb, only in-frame clones are kept and a portion is missing. This sample yields 65,000 to 90,000 clones, of which roughly nine tenths are seen a single time; 3% to 4.5% belongs to the top ten. This clone was seen a handful of times.

The V call is TRBV27, the J call TRBJ2-7, with D tentatively TRBD2 (6 bases). Source: PBMCs, taken in the first trimester of pregnancy. This clonotype originated in a female donor in good health, serving as a control in a pregnancy study. Some clones in this sample may be carry-over from other donors' samples. The CDR3 is CASKRGSGYEQYF. CDR3 DNA: TGTGCCAGCAAACGGGGGAGCGGGTACGAGCAGTACTTC.